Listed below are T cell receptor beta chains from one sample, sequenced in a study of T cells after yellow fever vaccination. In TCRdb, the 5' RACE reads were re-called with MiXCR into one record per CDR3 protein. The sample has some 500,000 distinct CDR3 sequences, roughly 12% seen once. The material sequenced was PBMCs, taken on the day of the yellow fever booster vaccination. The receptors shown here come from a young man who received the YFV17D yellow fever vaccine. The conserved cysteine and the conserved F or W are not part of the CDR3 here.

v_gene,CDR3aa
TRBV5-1,ASSGPGVAVQETQY
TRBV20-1,SAPRGEGANVLT
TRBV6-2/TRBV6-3,ASNVGGGHSTDTQY
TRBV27,ASSLSRGVEDGYT
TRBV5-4,ASSSNPGNVVTGELF
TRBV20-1,SALRFVRVSSTDTQY
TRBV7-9,ASAGGRNEQF
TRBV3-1,ASSQGTAGGQPQH
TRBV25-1,ASKQKGLGWKAEQF
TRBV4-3,ASSQDLRETQY
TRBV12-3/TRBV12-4,ASSLGGGITEAF
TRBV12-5,ASALSGGYNEQF
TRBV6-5,ASRLAGALHEQF
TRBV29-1,SVGGGGANTGELF
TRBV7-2,ASSFGQGPLFY
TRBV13,ASSPGTGGANTGELF
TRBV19,ASSMTAGTQY
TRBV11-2,ASSLGMNEQF
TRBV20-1,SATAPAGAHQETQY
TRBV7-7,ASSLVTNNEQF
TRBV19,ASSTPGGLNEQF
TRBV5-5,ASSENNNEQF
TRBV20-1,SARRDNSVEQY
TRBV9,ASSVDTGGNTEAF
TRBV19,ASIFSGGTEAF
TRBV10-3,ASRPDNSPLH
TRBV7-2,ASSLARHEAGNTIY
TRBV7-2,ASSPPSGDYNEQF
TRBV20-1,SARDRYHRLF
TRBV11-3,ASSFKDGEQF
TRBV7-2,ASRLSATSGTDTQY
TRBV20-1,SARLQSYEQY
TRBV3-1,ASNKQGNSPLH
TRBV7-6,ASSLARSSGYEQF
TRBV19,ASSFGLSAGEQF
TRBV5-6,ASSETSYGYT
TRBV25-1,ASRPGNSPLH
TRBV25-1,ASSAGLAALGDEQF
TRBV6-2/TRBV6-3,ASSSRRDFNEQF
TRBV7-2,ASSSLWGETYNEQF
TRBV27,ASSLLAGKQF
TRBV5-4,ASSLAGKGYNEQF
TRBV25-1,ASSRRITGELF
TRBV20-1,SASSYPGGNTEAF
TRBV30,AWSPGGRSYNEQF
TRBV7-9,ASSSWTVSGDEQF
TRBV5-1,ASSVDTSNEQF
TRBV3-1,ASSQLGNEQY
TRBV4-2,ASSLAGGAAGELF
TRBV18,ASSPLGPGGGETQY
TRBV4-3,ASSQERAGSETQY
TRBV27,ASCLAGGGYNEQF
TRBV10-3,AISPLAADQETQY
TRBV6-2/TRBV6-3,ASSYFGLSVGNEQF
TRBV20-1,SALASGASTDTQY
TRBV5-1,ASSRYSGSSYNEQF